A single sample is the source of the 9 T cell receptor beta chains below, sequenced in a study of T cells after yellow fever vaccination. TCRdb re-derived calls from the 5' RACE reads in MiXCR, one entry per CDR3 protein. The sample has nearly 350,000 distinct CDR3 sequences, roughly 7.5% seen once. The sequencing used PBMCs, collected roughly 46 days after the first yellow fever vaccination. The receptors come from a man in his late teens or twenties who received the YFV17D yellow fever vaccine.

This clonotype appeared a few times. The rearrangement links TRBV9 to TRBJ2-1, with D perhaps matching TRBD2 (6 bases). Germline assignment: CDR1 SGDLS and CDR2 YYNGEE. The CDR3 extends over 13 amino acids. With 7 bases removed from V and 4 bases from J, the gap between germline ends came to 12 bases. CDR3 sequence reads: CASRPGVYNEQFF. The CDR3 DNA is TGTGCCAGCCGGCCGGGGGTTTACAATGAGCAGTTCTTC.

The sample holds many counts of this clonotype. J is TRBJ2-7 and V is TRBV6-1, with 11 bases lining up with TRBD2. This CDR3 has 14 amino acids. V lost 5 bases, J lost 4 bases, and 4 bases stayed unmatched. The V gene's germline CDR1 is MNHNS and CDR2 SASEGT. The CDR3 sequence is CASSKGLADYEQYV. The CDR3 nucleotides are TGTGCCAGCAGTAAGGGACTAGCGGATTACGAGCAGTACGTC.

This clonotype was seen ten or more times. The DNA of the CDR3 is TGCGCCAGCAAAAGTTTAGACGAGGGGACTGAAGCTTTCTTT. Translating it yields CASKSLDEGTEAFF. The chain joins TRBV5-1 to TRBJ1-1; perhaps TRBD1 as D (5 bases). CDR1 and CDR2 from the germline V gene are SGHRS and YFSETQ. The V end was cut by 6 bases, the J end by 5 bases, with 17 bases between. The CDR3 loop spans 14 amino acids.

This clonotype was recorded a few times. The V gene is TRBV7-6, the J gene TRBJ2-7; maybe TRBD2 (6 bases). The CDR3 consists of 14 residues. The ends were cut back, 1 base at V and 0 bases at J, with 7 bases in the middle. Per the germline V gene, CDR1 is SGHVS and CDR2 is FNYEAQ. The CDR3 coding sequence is TGTGCCAGCAGCTTAGAGGAGGGCTCCTACGAGCAGTACGTC. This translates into CASSLEEGSYEQYV.

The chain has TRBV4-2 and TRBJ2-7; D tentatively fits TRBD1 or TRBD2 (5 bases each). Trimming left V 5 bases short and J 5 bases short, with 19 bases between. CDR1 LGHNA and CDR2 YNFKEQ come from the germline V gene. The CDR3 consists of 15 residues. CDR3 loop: CASSAFRDEDDEQYF. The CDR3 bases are TGTGCCAGCAGCGCTTTCAGGGACGAGGACGACGAGCAGTACTTC.

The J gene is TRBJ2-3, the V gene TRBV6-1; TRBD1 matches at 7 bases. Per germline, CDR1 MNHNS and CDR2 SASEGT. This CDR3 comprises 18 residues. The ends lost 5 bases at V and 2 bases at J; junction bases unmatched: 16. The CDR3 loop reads CASSISGDWDSLTDTQYF. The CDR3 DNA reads TGTGCCAGCAGTATCAGTGGCGATTGGGACAGCCTCACAGATACGCAGTATTTT.

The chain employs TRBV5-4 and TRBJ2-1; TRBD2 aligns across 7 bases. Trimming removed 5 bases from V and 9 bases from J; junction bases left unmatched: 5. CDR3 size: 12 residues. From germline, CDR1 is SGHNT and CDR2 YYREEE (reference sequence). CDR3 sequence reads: CASRSSGLEQFF. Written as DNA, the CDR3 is TGTGCCAGCAGATCTAGCGGTCTTGAGCAGTTCTTC.

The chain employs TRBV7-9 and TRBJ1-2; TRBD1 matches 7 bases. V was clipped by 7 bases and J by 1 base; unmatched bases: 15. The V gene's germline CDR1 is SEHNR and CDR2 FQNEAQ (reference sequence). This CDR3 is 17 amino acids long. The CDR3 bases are TGTGCCAGCAACCATCTAGAACAGGGGACTTTTAACTATGGCTACACCTTC. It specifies CASNHLEQGTFNYGYTF.

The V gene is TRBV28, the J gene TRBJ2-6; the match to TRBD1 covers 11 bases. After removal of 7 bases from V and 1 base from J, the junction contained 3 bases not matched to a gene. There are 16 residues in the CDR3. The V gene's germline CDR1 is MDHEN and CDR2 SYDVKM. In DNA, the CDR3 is TGTGCCAGCAAGGACAGGGGGCTTTCTGGGGCCAACGTCCTGACTTTC. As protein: CASKDRGLSGANVLTF. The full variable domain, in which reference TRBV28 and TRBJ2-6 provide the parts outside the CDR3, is DVKVTQSSRYLVKRTGEKVFLECVQDMDHENMFWYRQDPGLGLRLIYFSYDVKMKEKGDIPEGYSVSREKKERFSLILESASTNQTSMYLCASKDRGLSGANVLTFGAGSRLTVL.